The present TCR beta chain was sequenced within a study of cytomegalovirus exposure and HLA in healthy donors. This CDR3 is built from 15 residues. The germline V gene encodes CDR1 MGHRA and CDR2 YSYEKL. V shed 3 bases, J shed 5 bases, and the junction held 7 bases outside the gene matches. Notes on the study in general: Links to common viral pathogens appeared, in a later analysis, for several of the most significant clusters.

These donors, healthy bone marrow donors, were studied. Primers included in the PCR were 60 Vbeta and 13 Jbeta primers. TCRdb keeps only in-frame clones here, not all; method: immunoSEQ multiplex PCR. The sample lists under 150,000 clones; just under 90% were seen once. On this clone itself: Its antigen remains unidentified.

This chain joins TRBV4-1 and TRBJ2-4; 7 nucleotides line up with TRBD1. This TCR came from a woman aged 25 to 39 in good health and CMV-seronegative. The source material was PBMCs. For the CDR3, the DNA is TGCGCCAGCAGCCATGTCGGGACAGTCCAAAACATTCAGTACTTC. Translated, it gives CASSHVGTVQNIQYF.